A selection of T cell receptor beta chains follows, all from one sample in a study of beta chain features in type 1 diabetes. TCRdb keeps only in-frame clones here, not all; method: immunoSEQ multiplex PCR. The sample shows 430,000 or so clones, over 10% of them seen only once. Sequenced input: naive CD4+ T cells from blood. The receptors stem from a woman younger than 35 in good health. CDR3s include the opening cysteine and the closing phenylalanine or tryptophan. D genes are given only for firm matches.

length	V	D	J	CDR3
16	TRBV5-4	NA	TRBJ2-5	CASSKVPGQPKETQYF
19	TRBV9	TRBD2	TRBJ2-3	CASSIYPGTSGSGGDTQYF
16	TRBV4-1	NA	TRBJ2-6	CASSPQGSSGANVLTF
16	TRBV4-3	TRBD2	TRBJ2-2	CASTQVTSGTSGELFF
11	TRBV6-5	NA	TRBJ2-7	CASSPRGEQYF
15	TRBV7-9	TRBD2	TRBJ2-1	CASSLTSGTYNEQFF
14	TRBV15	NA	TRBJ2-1	CATSKRSSYNEQFF
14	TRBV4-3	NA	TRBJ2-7	CASSPNYGSYEQYF
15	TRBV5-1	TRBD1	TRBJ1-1	CASIPGQGPNTEAFF
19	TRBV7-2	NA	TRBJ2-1	CASSPPNGRALSSYNEQFF
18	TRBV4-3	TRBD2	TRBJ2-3	CASSQHRGGAVFADTQYF
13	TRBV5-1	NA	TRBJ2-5	CASSNGGQETQYF
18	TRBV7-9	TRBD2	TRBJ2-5	CASSAGLAGVGDQETQYF
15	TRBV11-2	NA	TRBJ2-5	CASSPVGNWEETQYF
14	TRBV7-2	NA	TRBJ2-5	CASSLAGAGETQYF
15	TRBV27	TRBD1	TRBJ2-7	CASSRGGTGGREQYF
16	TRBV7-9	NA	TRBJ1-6	CASSLGGAGFNSPLHF
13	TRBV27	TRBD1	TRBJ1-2	CASSFPGGDGYTF
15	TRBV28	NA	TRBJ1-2	CASSIFQGSNYGYTF
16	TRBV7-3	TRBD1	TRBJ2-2	CASSTPGTGGPGELFF
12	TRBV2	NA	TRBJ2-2	CASSVNTGELFF
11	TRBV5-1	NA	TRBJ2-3	CASRGKDTQYF
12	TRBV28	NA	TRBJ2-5	CASSSPGGTQYF
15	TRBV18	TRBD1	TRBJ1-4	CASSPPGQGSEKLFF
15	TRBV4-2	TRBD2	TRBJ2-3	CASSQLAGGADTQYF
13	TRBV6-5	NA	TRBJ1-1	CASSLDSNAEAFF
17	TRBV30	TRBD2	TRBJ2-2	CAWSSQRTSGRPGELFF
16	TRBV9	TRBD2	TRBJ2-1	CASSVASGGAESEQFF
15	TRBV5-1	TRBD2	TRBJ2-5	CASSFSGGLRETQYF
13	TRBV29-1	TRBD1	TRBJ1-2	CSAERTGASGYTF
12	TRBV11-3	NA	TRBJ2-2	CASSSGAGGLFF
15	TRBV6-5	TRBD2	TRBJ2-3	CASSYASGDTDTQYF
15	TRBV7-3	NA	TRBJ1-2	CASSLSPESPGGYTF
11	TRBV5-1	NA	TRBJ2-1	CASSLNDEQFF
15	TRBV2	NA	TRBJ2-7	CASSAQGSSSYEQYF
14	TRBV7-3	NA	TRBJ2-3	CASSLGAAADTQYF
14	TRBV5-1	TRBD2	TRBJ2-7	CASRPSGGGYEQYF
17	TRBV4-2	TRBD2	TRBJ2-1	CASSQGEGTSGRNEQFF
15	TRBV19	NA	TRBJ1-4	CASRASVGPNEKLFF
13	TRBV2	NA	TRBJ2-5	CASTRLEAETQYF
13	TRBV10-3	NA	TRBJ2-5	CAISERGEETQYF
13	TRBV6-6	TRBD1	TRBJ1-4	CASSRGTDEKLFF
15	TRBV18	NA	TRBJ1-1	CASSPTTAMNTEAFF
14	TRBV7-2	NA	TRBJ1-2	CASSFRQGGYGYTF
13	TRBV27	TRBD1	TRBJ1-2	CASSPGQLYGYTF
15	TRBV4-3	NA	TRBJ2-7	CASSHFDRRGSEQYF
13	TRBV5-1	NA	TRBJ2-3	CASTLGGADTQYF
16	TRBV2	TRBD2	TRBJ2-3	CASSVWGAGPTDTQYF
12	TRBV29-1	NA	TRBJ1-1	CSAGRLNTEAFF
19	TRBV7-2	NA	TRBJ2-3	CASSLMILARPLNTDTQYF
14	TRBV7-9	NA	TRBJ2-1	CASSLNWNNNEQFF
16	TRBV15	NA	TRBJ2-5	CATSRDPHGRQETQYF